Below, 2 T cell receptor beta chains from the same sample are listed, as sequenced in a study of blood T cell repertoires in COVID-19. Only in-frame clones appear in the TCRdb table, and some are missing; sequencing was by immunoSEQ multiplex PCR. Of 140,000 to 150,000 clones in the sample, over 80% were seen once. Material for sequencing was peripheral blood. The receptors were sampled from a woman between 40 and 55 years old with active or convalescent COVID-19.

This rearrangement joins TRBV29-1 to TRBJ1-4; weak D call: TRBD1 (5 bases). This CDR3 has 13 amino acids. Germline V CDR1 and CDR2: SQVTM, ANQGSEA. V was clipped by 6 bases and J by 1 base, with 9 bases between them. The CDR3 coding sequence is TGCAGCGTGGGACTCGGAACTAATGAAAAACTGTTTTTT. As protein: CSVGLGTNEKLFF.

The rearrangement links TRBV7-2 to TRBJ1-1, with D unclear. From germline, CDR1 is SGHTA and CDR2 FQGNSA. Trimming took off 2 bases at V and 4 bases at J, with 11 bases between the two ends. The length of the CDR3 is 14 residues. CDR3: CASSLQSGFTEAFF. The CDR3 DNA is TGTGCCAGCAGCTTACAATCAGGATTCACTGAAGCTTTCTTT.